The entry below gives a single TCR beta chain sequence along with its context. Libraries of TRB cDNA were made by 5' RACE and carried UMIs. TCRdb re-called the 5' RACE reads and shows each CDR3 protein once, DNA omitted. This sample's table has 100,000 to 150,000 distinct CDR3 sequences. The CDR3 runs 14 residues. Germline assignment: CDR1 SGDLS and CDR2 YYNGEE. This record belongs to a study of CXCR3-negative and CXCR3-positive naive CD8 T cells. This chain links TRBV9 with TRBJ1-6. The sequencing input was naive CXCR3- CD8+ T cells from blood. Subset noted: CD45RO-CCR7+CD27+CD95- naive CD8+ T cells lacking CXCR3 (TNR3-). The origin of this receptor is a human donor in good health. Some clones in this sample may be carry-over from other donors' samples. The CDR3 loop is CASSVRGMNSPLHF.